A selection of T cell receptor beta chains follows, all from one sample in a study of blood T cell repertoires in COVID-19. Generated by immunoSEQ multiplex PCR, the TCRdb table keeps only in-frame clones and is missing some. The sample carries over 200,000 clones, roughly 80% recorded once. What was sequenced was peripheral blood. These receptor sequences come from an elderly woman with acute or convalescent COVID-19. The CDR3 runs from the conserved cysteine through the conserved F or W. D genes are given only for firm matches. A row's size may be missing; if present it is once, few, many or a size class.

j_call d_call clone_size v_call cdr3_nt cdr3_aa
TRBJ2-6 . . TRBV12-3/TRBV12-4 TGTGCCAGCGACTTGGCTGGGGCCAACGTCCTGACTTTC CASDLAGANVLTF
TRBJ1-1 . . TRBV6-1 TGTGCCAGCAGTGAGGTGTTGAGGACTGAAGCTTTCTTT CASSEVLRTEAFF
TRBJ1-5 . . TRBV15 TGTGCCACCAGCAGGGACGCGATGGGGGGGCGTGGCAATCAGCCCCAGCATTTT CATSRDAMGGRGNQPQHF
TRBJ1-6 . . TRBV5-1 TGCGCCAGCAGGAACGTGGGGGAGGGTCGTAATTCACCCCTCCACTTT CASRNVGEGRNSPLHF
TRBJ1-1 . . TRBV6-5 TGTGCCAGCAGCCGGACTGTTATGAACACTGAAGCTTTCTTT CASSRTVMNTEAFF
TRBJ1-2 TRBD1 . TRBV4-2 TGTGCCAGCAGCCCGAGGACAGGGGGCGTGAGTGGCTACACCTTC CASSPRTGGVSGYTF
TRBJ2-2 TRBD1 . TRBV29-1 TGCAGCGTCTCCCGACAGGGGGGCACCGGGGAGCTGTTTTTT CSVSRQGGTGELFF
TRBJ1-5 . . TRBV28 TGTGCCAGCAGTTCCCCATCCGGGACACCTTTTCCGCCCCAGCATTTT CASSSPSGTPFPPQHF
TRBJ2-6 TRBD1 . TRBV2 TGTGCCAGCCGGGACAGGGCTGGGGCCAACGTCCTGACTTTC CASRDRAGANVLTF
TRBJ2-5 TRBD1 . TRBV19 TGTGCCAGTAGTACCACAGGGGGCGGGGGAGAGACCCAGTACTTC CASSTTGGGGETQYF
TRBJ1-5 . . TRBV19 TGTGCCAGTATGGAGGGAAATGAGAGCAATCAGCCCCAGCATTTT CASMEGNESNQPQHF
TRBJ2-2 . once TRBV7-5 TGTGCCAGAAGCTTACCTTGGACTAGCGGGAGCCGTAACACCGGGGAGCTGTTTTTT CARSLPWTSGSRNTGELFF
TRBJ2-7 TRBD1 . TRBV18 TGTGCCAGCTCACGACAGGGGGGCGAGCAGTACTTC CASSRQGGEQYF
TRBJ2-7 . . TRBV3-1/TRBV3-2 TGTGCCAGCAGGGGTCGTGGATTCCTTAGCCCAACCTACGAGCAGTACTTC CASRGRGFLSPTYEQYF
TRBJ1-1 TRBD1 . TRBV10-3 TGTGCCATCAGTGGACCCTCGGACAGGACCGAAGCTTTCTTT CAISGPSDRTEAFF
TRBJ2-1 TRBD2 . TRBV7-2 TGTGCCAGCAGCTTAGTACTAGCGGGGTCTAATGAGCAGTTCTTC CASSLVLAGSNEQFF
TRBJ2-5 . . TRBV7-2 TGTGCCAGCAGCTTTAATAGGGGGGGTGGGACCCAGTACTTC CASSFNRGGGTQYF
TRBJ1-1 . many TRBV5-4 TGTGCCAGCAGCGCCGGGGGGCGCACTGAAGCTTTCTTT CASSAGGRTEAFF
TRBJ1-1 . . TRBV19 TGTGCCAGTAGTATATATCAACAACCTGCTTTCTTT CASSIYQQPAFF
TRBJ2-3 . once TRBV12-1 TGTGCCAGCAGCTGCCCGGAGCGGCTGTGCACAGATACGCAGTATTTT CASSCPERLCTDTQYF
TRBJ1-2 TRBD1 . TRBV3-1/TRBV3-2 TGTGCCAGCAGCCGTCGAACAGGGGGGAACTATGGCTACACCTTC CASSRRTGGNYGYTF
TRBJ2-2 . . TRBV19 TGTGCCAGTAGCCCGGACAGGAACACCGGGGAGCTGTTTTTT CASSPDRNTGELFF
TRBJ2-5 TRBD1 few TRBV7-6 TGTGCCAGCAGCACTCCGACAGGGGGAAGGGAGACCCAGTACTTC CASSTPTGGRETQYF
TRBJ1-1 . . TRBV11-3 TGTGCCAGCAGCCCTAGAGGGGGGAACACTGAAGCTTTCTTT CASSPRGGNTEAFF
TRBJ1-1 . . TRBV6-5 TGTGCCAGCGGCAACCTGGGCAGCATGAACACTGAAGCTTTCTTT CASGNLGSMNTEAFF
TRBJ1-5 . . TRBV18 TGTGCCAGCTCACGAAGCGAGGATCAGCCCCAGCATTTT CASSRSEDQPQHF